Listed here are 3 T cell receptor beta chains from one sample, sequenced in a study of cytomegalovirus exposure and HLA in healthy donors. Researchers ran the PCR with 60 Vbeta and 13 Jbeta primers. Assay: immunoSEQ multiplex PCR; the TCRdb copy retains only in-frame clones and omits some. The sample lists 250,000 to 350,000 clones, roughly 90% occurring once. Input material: PBMCs. These receptors were obtained from a man between 40 and 49 years old in good health and CMV-seropositive.

This chain joins TRBV7-2 and TRBJ2-1; 10 nucleotides match TRBD2. This CDR3 has 15 residues. Germline trimming cut 5 bases from V and 8 bases from J; bases unmatched to any gene: 9. Germline V CDR1 and CDR2: SGHTA, FQGNSA. The DNA of the CDR3 is TGTGCCAGCAGCCGAACAGCGGGAGGGCCCTATGAGCAGTTCTTC. Translation gives CASSRTAGGPYEQFF.

The chain is built from TRBV7-2 and TRBJ2-5, with D possibly matching TRBD2 (6 bases). Germline V gives CDR1 SGHTA, CDR2 FQGNSA. V gave up 5 bases and J gave up 1 base, with 8 bases separating them. The length of the CDR3 is 13 residues. Written as DNA, the CDR3 is TGTGCCAGCAGCAGGGACTCCCAAGAGACCCAGTACTTC. It is translated as CASSRDSQETQYF.

This chain joins TRBV6-1 and TRBJ2-7; TRBD2 agrees at 9 bases. CDR1 and CDR2 from the germline V gene are MNHNS and SASEGT. This CDR3 has 16 residues. V was clipped by 2 bases and J by 0 bases; unmatched bases: 5. The CDR3 DNA follows: TGTGCCAGCAGTGAATGGTTAGCGGGAGCCTCCTACGAGCAGTACTTC. Translation gives CASSEWLAGASYEQYF.